This T cell receptor (beta chain) was captured by sequencing in a study of chemoradiotherapy in HPV16-positive cancers. The CDR3 covers 17 residues. Here immunoSEQ multiplex PCR was the method, and the copy in TCRdb shows in-frame clones only, minus some. The sample has about 12,000 clones, around 87% seen once; the top ten hold around 5.3%. The TCR sequence derives from a human donor with HPV-associated anogenital cancer. The specimen was blood, collected from a patient who underwent chemoradiotherapy. This chain links TRBV1 with TRBJ2-7; the D segment call TRBD2 is taken from the table without a DNA check. TRBV1 is classified as a pseudogene. DNA of the CDR3: TGCACCAGCAGCCAAGATCACCCTAGCGGGGATTCCTACGAGCAGTACTTC. It encodes CTSSQDHPSGDSYEQYF.